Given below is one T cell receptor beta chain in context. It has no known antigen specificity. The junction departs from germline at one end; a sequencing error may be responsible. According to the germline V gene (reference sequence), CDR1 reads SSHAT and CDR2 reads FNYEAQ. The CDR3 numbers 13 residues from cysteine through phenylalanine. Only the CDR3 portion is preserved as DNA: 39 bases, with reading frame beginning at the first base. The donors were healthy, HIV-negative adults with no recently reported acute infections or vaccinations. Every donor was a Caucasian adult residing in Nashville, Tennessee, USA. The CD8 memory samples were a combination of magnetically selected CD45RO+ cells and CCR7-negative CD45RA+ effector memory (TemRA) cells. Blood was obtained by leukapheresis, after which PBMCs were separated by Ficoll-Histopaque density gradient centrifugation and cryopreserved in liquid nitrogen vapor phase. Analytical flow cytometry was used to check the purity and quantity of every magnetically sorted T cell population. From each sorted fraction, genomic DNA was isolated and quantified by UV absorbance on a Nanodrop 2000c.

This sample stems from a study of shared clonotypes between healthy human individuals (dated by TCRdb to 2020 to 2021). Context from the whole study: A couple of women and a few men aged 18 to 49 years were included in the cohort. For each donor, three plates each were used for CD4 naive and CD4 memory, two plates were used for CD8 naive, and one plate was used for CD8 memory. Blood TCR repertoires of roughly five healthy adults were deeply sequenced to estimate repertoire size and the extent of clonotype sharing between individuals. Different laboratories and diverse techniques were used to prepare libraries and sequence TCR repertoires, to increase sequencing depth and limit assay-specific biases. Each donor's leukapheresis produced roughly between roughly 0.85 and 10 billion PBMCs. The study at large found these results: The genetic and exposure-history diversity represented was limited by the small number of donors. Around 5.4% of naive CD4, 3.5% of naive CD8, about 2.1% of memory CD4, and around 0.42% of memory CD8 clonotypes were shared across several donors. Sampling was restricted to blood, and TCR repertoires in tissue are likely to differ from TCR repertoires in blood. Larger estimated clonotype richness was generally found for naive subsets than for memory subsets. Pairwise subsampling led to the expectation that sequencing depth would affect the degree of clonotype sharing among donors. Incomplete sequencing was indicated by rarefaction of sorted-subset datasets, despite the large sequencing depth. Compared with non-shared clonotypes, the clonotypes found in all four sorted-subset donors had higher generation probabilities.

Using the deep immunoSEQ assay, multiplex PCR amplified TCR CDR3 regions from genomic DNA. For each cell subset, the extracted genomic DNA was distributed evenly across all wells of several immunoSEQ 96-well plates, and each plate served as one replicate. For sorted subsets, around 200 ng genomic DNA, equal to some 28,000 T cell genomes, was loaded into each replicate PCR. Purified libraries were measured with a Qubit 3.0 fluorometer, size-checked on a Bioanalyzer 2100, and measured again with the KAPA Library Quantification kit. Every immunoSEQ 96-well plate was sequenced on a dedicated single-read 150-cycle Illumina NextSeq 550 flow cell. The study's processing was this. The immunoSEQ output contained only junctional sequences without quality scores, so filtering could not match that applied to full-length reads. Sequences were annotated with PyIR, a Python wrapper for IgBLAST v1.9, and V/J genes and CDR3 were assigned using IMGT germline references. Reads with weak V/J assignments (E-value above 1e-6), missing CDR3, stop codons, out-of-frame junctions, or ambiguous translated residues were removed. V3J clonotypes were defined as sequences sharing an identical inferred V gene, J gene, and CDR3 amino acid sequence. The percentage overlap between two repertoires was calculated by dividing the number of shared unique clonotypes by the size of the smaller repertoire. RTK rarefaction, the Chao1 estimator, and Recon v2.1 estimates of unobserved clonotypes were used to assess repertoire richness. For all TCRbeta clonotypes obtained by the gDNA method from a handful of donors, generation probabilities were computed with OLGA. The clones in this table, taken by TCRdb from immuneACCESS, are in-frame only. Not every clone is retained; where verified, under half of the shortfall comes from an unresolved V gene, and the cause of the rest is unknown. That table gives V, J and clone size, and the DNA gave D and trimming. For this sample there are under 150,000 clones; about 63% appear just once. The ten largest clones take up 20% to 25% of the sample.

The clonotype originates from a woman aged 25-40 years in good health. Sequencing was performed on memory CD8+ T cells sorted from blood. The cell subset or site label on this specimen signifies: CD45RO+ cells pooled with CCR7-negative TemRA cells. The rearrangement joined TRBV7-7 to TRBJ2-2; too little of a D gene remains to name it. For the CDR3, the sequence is CASKGRATGELFF. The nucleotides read TGTGCAAGCAAGGGTAGAGCGACCGGGGAGCTGTTTTTT.